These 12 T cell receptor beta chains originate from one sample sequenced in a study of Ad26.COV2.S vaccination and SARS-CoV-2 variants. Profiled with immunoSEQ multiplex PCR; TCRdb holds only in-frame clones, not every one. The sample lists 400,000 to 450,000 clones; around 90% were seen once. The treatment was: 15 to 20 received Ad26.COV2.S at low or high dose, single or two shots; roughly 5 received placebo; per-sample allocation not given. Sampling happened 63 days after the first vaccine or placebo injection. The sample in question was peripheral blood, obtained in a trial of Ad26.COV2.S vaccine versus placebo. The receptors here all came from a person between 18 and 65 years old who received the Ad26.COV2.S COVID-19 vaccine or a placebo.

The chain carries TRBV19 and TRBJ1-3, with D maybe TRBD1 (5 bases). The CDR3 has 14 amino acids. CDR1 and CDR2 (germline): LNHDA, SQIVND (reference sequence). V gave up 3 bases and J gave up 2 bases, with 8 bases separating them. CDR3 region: CASSMQGTGNTIYF. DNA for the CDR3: TGTGCCAGTAGTATGCAGGGTACTGGAAACACCATATATTTT.

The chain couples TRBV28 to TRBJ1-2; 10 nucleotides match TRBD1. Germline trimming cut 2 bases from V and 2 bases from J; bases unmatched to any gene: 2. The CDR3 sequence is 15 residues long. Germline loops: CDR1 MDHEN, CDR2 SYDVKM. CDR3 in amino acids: CASSLRGQGNYGYTF. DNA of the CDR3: TGTGCCAGCAGTTTAAGGGGACAGGGGAACTATGGCTACACCTTC.

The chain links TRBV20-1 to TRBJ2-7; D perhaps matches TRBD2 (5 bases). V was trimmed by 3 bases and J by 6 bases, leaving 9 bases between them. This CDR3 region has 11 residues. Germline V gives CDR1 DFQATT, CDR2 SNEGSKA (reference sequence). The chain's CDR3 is CSARASSEQYF. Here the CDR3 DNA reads TGCAGTGCTAGGGCTAGCTCCGAGCAGTACTTC.

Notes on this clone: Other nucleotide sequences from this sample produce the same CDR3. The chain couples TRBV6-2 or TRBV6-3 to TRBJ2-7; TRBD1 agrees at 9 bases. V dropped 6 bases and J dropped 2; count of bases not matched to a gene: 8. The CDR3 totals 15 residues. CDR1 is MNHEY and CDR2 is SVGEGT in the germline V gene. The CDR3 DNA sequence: TGTGCCAGCAGCATAACCGGGACAGGGACCTACGAGCAGTACTTC. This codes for CASSITGTGTYEQYF.

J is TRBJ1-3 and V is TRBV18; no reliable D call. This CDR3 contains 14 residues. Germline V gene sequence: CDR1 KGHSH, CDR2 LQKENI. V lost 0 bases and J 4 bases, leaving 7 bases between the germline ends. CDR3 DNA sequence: TGTGCCAGCTCACCACCGTCAGAAGGAAACACCATATATTTT. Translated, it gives CASSPPSEGNTIYF.

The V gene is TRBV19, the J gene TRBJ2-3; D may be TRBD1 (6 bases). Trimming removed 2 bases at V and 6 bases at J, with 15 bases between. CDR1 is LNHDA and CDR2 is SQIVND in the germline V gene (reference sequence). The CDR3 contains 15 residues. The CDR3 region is CASSIRAGVTDTQYF. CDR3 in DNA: TGTGCCAGTAGTATAAGGGCAGGGGTAACGGATACGCAGTATTTT.

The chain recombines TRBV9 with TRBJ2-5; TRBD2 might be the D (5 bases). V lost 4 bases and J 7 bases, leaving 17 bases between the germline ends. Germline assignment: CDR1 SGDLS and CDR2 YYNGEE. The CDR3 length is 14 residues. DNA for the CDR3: TGTGCCAGCAGCCGATCGGGCACAGCGGCGACCCAGTACTTC. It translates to CASSRSGTAATQYF.

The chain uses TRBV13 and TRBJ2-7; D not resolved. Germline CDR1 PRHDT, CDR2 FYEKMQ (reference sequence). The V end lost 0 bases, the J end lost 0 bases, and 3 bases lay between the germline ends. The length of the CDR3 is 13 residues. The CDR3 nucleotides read TGTGCCAGCAGCTTAGGGGCCTCCTACGAGCAGTACTTC. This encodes CASSLGASYEQYF.

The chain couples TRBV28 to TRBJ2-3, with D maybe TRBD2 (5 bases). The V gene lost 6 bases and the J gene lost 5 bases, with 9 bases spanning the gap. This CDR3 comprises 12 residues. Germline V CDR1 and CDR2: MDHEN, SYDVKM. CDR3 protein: CASRQGRDTQYF. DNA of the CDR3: TGTGCCAGCAGACAAGGGAGAGATACGCAGTATTTT.

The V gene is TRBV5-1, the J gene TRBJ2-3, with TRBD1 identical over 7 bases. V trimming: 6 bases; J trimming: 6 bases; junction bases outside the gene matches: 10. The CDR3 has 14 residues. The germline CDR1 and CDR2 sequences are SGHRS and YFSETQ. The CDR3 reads CASKEGGPTDTQYF. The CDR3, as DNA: TGCGCCAGCAAGGAAGGGGGCCCCACTGATACGCAGTATTTT.

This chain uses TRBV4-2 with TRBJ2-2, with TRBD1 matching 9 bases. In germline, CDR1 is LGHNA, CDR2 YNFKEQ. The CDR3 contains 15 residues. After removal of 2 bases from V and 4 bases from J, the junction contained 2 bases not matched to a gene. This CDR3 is CASSQTGGGTGELFF. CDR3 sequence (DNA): TGTGCCAGCAGCCAAACAGGGGGCGGCACCGGGGAGCTGTTTTTT.

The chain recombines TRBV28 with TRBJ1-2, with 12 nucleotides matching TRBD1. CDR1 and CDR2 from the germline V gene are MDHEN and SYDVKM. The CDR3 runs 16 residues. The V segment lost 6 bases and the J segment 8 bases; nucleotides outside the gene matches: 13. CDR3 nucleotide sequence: TGTGCCAGCAGACGCTCCGGGACAGGGGGCGGGGGAGGCTACACCTTC. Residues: CASRRSGTGGGGGYTF.